Described below is a single TCR beta chain sequence and its context. Its specificity is not known. These data are taken from a study of T cells in tuberculosis. Study-wide points: Active tuberculosis alpha repertoires lay closer to GMM-specific TCRs than controls'. Smaller alpha distances in active tuberculosis partly reflected shorter CDR3-alpha lengths. A GMM-specific repertoire classifier reached about 90% accuracy, AUROC 0.90.

This CDR3 contains 14 residues. The germline CDR1 and CDR2 sequences are MDHEN and SYDVKM. V was shortened by 4 bases and J by 5 bases, with 13 bases between the two germline ends. The protocol was immunoSEQ multiplex PCR, while the TCRdb copy is restricted to in-frame clones and leaves out a portion. The data contain approximately 28,000 clones, approximately 93% of them seen just once; the ten biggest clones take up over 4.5%. V and J are TRBV28 and TRBJ2-3; D may be TRBD2 (5 bases). The TCR was taken from a donor aged 10-30 years with latent tuberculosis or without tuberculosis infection. The specimen sequenced was PBMCs. The CDR3 sequence: CASSSGGAKDTQYF. CDR3 DNA: TGTGCCAGCAGTTCCGGAGGAGCGAAAGATACGCAGTATTTT.